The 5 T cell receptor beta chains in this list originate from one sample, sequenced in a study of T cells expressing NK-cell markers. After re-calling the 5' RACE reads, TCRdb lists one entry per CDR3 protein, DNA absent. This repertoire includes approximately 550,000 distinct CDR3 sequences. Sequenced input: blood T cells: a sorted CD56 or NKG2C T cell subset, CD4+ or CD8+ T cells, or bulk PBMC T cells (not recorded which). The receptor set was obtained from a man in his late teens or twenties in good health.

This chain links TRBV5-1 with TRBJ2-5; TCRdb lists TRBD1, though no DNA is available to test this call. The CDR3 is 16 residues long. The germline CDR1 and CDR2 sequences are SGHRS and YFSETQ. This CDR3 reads CASSLGKTGFPETQYF.

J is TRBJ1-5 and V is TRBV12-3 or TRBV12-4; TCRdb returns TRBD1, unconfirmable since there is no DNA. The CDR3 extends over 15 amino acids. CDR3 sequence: CASSLAGAEGQPQHF.

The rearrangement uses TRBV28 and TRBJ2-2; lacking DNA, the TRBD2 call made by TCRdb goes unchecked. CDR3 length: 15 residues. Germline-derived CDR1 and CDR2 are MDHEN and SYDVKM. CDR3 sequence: CASSPSGRGGGELFF.

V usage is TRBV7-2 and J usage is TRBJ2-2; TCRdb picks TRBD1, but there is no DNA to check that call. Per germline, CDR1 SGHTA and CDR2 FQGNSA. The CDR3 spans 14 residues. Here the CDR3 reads CASSRDRVVGELFF.

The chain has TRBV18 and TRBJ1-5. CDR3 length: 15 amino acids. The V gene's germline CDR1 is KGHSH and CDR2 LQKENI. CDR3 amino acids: CASSPTTGGSQPQHF.